The present T cell receptor (beta chain) was sequenced within a study of blood T cell repertoires in COVID-19. Study at large: Material from acute and convalescent COVID-19 was sourced from the United States, Italy and Spain. Sources were T cells, B-cell-depleted T cells, or PBMCs; the material itself was cDNA or gDNA.

Seattle-derived patients entered the study during active infection and were followed longitudinally. Germline assignment: CDR1 DFQATT and CDR2 SNEGSKA (reference sequence). CDR3 length: 11 residues. Trimming took 6 bases from V and 3 from J, leaving 6 bases between them. In the study's own analysis: Cell counts per sample came from amplifying reference gene primers. Sequencing used immunoSEQ multiplex PCR; TCRdb keeps in-frame clones, though not all of them. V, J and clone size are those of that table, while D and trimming were read from the DNA. Of 350,000 or so clones listed, roughly nine tenths are singletons.

The sequence came from a woman in her sixties with COVID-19, enrolled during active disease. This chain links TRBV20-1 with TRBJ1-3; D remains ambiguous. Sequencing was performed on peripheral blood. As DNA, the CDR3 is TGCAGTGCGTTCTTTGGAAACACCATATATTTT. It codes for CSAFFGNTIYF.